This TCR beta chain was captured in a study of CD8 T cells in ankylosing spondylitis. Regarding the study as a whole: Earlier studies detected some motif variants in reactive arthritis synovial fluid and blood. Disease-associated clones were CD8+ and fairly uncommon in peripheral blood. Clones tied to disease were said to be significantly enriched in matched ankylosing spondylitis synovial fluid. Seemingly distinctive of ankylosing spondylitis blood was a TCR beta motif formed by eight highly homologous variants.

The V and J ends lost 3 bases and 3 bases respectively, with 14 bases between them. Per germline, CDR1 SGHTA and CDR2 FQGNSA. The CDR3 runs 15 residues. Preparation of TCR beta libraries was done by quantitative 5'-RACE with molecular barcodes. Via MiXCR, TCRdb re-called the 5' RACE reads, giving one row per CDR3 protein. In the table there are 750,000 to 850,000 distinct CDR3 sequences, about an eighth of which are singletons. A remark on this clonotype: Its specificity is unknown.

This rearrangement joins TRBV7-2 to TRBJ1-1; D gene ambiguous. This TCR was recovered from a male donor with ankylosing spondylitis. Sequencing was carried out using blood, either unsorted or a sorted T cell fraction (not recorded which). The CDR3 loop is CASSFTTAWDTEAFF. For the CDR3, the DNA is TGTGCCAGCAGCTTTACGACGGCTTGGGACACTGAAGCTTTCTTT. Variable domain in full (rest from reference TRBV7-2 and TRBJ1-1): GAGVSQSPSNKVTEKGKDVELRCDPISGHTALYWYRQSLGQGLEFLIYFQGNSAPDKSGLPSDRFSAERTGGSVSTLTIQRTQQEDSAVYLCASSFTTAWDTEAFFGQGTRLTVV.